The text below deals with one TCR beta chain. Its target is not known. Gene labels here are mouse ones. The data were taken from a study of CD8+ T cells in alopecia areata. Notes on the study in general: Sequencing of scalp samples also includes resident alphabeta T cells from normal skin.

The pooled cutaneous lymph node cells were sorted using several markers (CD4, CD8alpha, NKG2D, NKG2ACE and others). Once RNA had been extracted, it was reverse transcribed into cDNA to act as the sequencing template. Clones were read by immunoSEQ multiplex PCR, and TCRdb kept only the in-frame ones, dropping some. The table lists under 350,000 clones, with no singletons. The origin of this receptor is a C3H/HeJ mouse with alopecia areata. The strain is characterized by the MHC haplotype H2-k. The sequencing input was CD4+ T cells sorted from a lymph node.

Incomplete CDR3 DNA: TGTGCCAGCAGGAGGGGGCTTGACACA. Encoded protein: CASRRGLDT. Given in full, the CDR3 is CASRRGLDTEVFF. The chain uses TRBV13-3 and TRBJ1-1, with 7 positions matching TRBD1. The read finishes 4 residues shy of the CDR3 end, and the germline J gene is used to complete it. The J segment lost 3 bases and the V segment lost 5 bases, leaving 4 bases of the junction unmatched. The V gene's germline CDR1 is NNHDY and CDR2 SYVADS. The CDR3 contains 13 residues.